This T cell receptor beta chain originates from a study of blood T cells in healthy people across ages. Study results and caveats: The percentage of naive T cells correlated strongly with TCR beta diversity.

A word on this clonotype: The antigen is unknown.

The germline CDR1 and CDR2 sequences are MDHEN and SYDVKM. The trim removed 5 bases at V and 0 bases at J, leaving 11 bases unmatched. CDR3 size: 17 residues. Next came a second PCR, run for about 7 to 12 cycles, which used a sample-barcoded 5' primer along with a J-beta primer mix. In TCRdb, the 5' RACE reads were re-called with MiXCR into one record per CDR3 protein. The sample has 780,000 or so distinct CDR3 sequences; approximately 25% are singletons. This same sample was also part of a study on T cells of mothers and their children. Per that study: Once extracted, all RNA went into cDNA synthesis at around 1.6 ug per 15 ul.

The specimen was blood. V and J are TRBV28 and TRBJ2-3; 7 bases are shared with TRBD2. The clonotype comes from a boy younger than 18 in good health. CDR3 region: CASSRRERLGSTDTQYF. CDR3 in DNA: TGTGCCAGCAGTCGGCGGGAGCGGTTGGGGAGCACAGATACGCAGTATTTT.